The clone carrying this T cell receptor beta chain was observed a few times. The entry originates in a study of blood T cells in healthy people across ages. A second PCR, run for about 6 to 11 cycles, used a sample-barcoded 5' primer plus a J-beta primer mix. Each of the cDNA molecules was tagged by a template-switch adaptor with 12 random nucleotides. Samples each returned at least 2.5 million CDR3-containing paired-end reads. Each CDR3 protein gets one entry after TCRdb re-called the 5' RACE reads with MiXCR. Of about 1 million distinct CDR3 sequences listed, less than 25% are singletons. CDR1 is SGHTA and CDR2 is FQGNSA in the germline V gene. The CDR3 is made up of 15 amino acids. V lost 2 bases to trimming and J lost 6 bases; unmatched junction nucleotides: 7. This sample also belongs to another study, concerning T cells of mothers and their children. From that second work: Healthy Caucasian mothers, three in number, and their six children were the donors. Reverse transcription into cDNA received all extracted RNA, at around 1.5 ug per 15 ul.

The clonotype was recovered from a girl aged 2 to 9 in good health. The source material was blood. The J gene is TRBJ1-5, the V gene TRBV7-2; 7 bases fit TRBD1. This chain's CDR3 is CASSLRDSGTQPQHF. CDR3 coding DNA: TGTGCCAGCAGCTTAAGGGACAGCGGAACTCAGCCCCAGCATTTT.